The clone carrying this T cell receptor (beta chain) was recorded once. Antigen: not known. The data stem from a study of T cell responses to AZD1222 COVID-19 vaccine. Notes on the study in general: A mostly white British donor set with more females was recruited, and clonal diversity was possibly underestimated. Dominant CD4 TCR responses targeted spike regions 160-218 and 743-854.

Some clones are missing from TCRdb's copy, which holds only in-frame ones; the method was immunoSEQ multiplex PCR. The repertoire holds some 150,000 clones, with more than 75% as singletons. This TCR was sampled from an adult who received the AZD1222 COVID-19 vaccine. This material consisted of peripheral blood, taken 28 days after the second AZD1222 dose.

CDR3 loop: CAISESKGAGSNQPQHF. CDR3 coding DNA: TGTGCCATCAGTGAGTCTAAGGGGGCGGGCAGCAATCAGCCCCAGCATTTT. V gene TRBV10-3 combines with J gene TRBJ1-5; TRBD1 agrees at 7 bases. After removal of 0 bases from V and 1 base from J, the junction contained 6 bases not matched to a gene. The CDR3 is made up of 17 amino acids. From germline, CDR1 is ENHRY and CDR2 SYGVKD.